At least ten counts were recorded for the clone carrying this TCR beta chain. TCRdb itself ran the 5' RACE reads through MiXCR, one entry per CDR3 protein. Of some 68,000 distinct CDR3 sequences in the sample, about 7% were seen once. This sample was taken from a study of T cells after yellow fever vaccination. Per the germline V gene, CDR1 is SGHRS and CDR2 is YFSETQ. With 0 bases removed from V and 1 base from J, the gap between germline ends came to 16 bases. This CDR3 comprises 17 residues. The starting material was CD8+ T cells sorted from PBMCs, obtained 45 days after the first yellow fever vaccination. The V call is TRBV5-1, the J call TRBJ1-1, with D possibly TRBD1 on 6 matching bases. The source is a man aged 18 to 30 who received the YFV17D yellow fever vaccine. The CDR3 sequence is CASSLVPLGHQNTEAFF. Written as DNA, the CDR3 is TGCGCCAGCAGCTTGGTTCCCTTGGGACACCAGAACACTGAAGCTTTCTTT.